A single sample gave rise to the 17 T cell receptor beta chains below, sequenced in a study of cytomegalovirus exposure and HLA in healthy donors. The PCR ran on 60 Vbeta and 13 Jbeta primers. Assay used: immunoSEQ multiplex PCR; TCRdb lists only in-frame clones, some missing. The sample holds 55,000 or so clones, 75% to 80% seen once. Sequenced: PBMCs. These receptors were obtained from a female donor in good health and CMV-seronegative.

The J gene is TRBJ1-5, the V gene TRBV6-5; a possible D gene is TRBD1 (5 bases). V was trimmed by 6 bases and J by 2 bases, leaving 11 bases between them. Germline loops: CDR1 MNHEY, CDR2 SVGAGI. This CDR3 is built from 14 residues. CDR3 DNA sequence: TGTGCCAGCAGGGCCGGGGGGGGCAATCAGCCCCAGCATTTT. It translates to CASRAGGGNQPQHF.

The CDR3 DNA is TGTGCCAGCAGCTTAAACGGGGGTAACGGAAACACCATATATTTT. Translating gives CASSLNGGNGNTIYF. This sequence joins TRBV13 and TRBJ1-3, with D perhaps matching TRBD1 (5 bases). With 2 bases removed from V and 4 bases from J, the gap between germline ends came to 12 bases. Germline V lookup: CDR1 PRHDT, CDR2 FYEKMQ (reference sequence). CDR3 length: 15 residues.

CDR3 coding DNA: TGTGCCAGCAGCCCCCAAGCTAGCGGGGGGCCCCTGGGTTACAATGAGCAGTTCTTC. As protein: CASSPQASGGPLGYNEQFF. The chain uses TRBV7-3 and TRBJ2-1; 11 positions agree with TRBD2. The CDR3 totals 19 residues. Germline-derived CDR1 and CDR2 are SGHTA and FQGTGA. V gave up 5 bases and J gave up 4 bases; unmatched junction bases: 16. Supplemented by reference TRBV7-3 and TRBJ2-1, the full variable domain reads GAGVSQTPSNKVTEKGKYVELRCDPISGHTALYWYRQSLGQGPEFLIYFQGTGAADDSGLPNDRFFAVRPEGSVSTLKIQRTERGDSAVYLCASSPQASGGPLGYNEQFFGPGTRLTVL.

In its sample, this clone was seen a few times. The rearrangement uses TRBV5-5 and TRBJ1-5; D gene unclear. Trimming cost V 2 bases and J 3 bases, with 6 bases left between them. CDR1 SGHKS and CDR2 YYEKEE come from the germline V gene (reference sequence). The CDR3 runs 13 residues. The CDR3 protein is CASSLVDNQPQHF. DNA of the CDR3: TGTGCCAGCAGCTTAGTAGACAATCAGCCCCAGCATTTT. Based on the CDR3 plus reference TRBV5-5 and TRBJ1-5, the full variable domain is DAGVTQSPTHLIKTRGQQVTLRCSPISGHKSVSWYQQVLGQGPQFIFQYYEKEERGRGNFPDRFSARQFPNYSSELNVNALLLGDSALYLCASSLVDNQPQHFGDGTRLSIL.

This clone was seen more than once but under ten times. The V gene is TRBV19, the J gene TRBJ1-1; TRBD1 matches 7 bases. The V gene end was trimmed by 3 bases and the J gene end by 4 bases; junction bases not matched to a gene: 8. Germline CDR1 LNHDA, CDR2 SQIVND (reference sequence). The CDR3 runs to 15 residues. DNA of the CDR3: TGTGCCAGTAGTATGGTAAGGGGGCGTGGCACTGAAGCTTTCTTT. Its translation is CASSMVRGRGTEAFF.

V and J are TRBV5-4 and TRBJ1-1; 10 bases are shared with TRBD1. V gave up 4 bases and J gave up 0 bases; unmatched junction bases: 9. There are 17 residues in the CDR3. Germline V CDR1 and CDR2: SGHNT, YYREEE (reference sequence). The CDR3: CASSPGTGAPMNTEAFF. The CDR3 coding sequence is TGTGCCAGCAGCCCTGGGACAGGGGCCCCGATGAACACTGAAGCTTTCTTT.

The rearrangement links TRBV6-1 to TRBJ2-1, with 9 nucleotides matching TRBD2. The CDR3 has 16 amino acids. Germline V gives CDR1 MNHNS, CDR2 SASEGT. V shed 4 bases and J 7 bases; nucleotides not matched to a gene: 11. CDR3 nucleotide sequence: TGTGCCAGCAGTGCTACCGCCCTAGCGGGGAAAAATGAGCAGTTCTTC. It specifies CASSATALAGKNEQFF.

The chain has TRBV19 and TRBJ2-1; D unclear. Per germline, CDR1 LNHDA and CDR2 SQIVND (reference sequence). V lost 4 bases and J lost 8, with 18 bases in between. The CDR3 loop spans 15 amino acids. In DNA form, the CDR3 reads TGTGCCAGTAGTACCAGGTCCACATCGTCCCATGAGCAGTTCTTC. As protein: CASSTRSTSSHEQFF. Together with reference TRBV19 and TRBJ2-1, the CDR3 gives the full variable domain: DGGITQSPKYLFRKEGQNVTLSCEQNLNHDAMYWYRQDPGQGLRLIYYSQIVNDFQKGDIAEGYSVSREKKESFPLTVTSAQKNPTAFYLCASSTRSTSSHEQFFGPGTRLTVL.

The chain combines TRBV7-8 with TRBJ2-3; 9 positions match TRBD1. Germline CDR1 reads SGHVS; CDR2 reads FQNEAQ. The CDR3 length is 17 residues. V shed 3 bases, J shed 5 bases, and the junction held 12 bases outside the gene matches. The CDR3 DNA is TGTGCCAGCAGCTTTCTATTGCCTGGACAGGGGAAAGATACGCAGTATTTT. Protein sequence: CASSFLLPGQGKDTQYF. The variable domain in full, completed from reference TRBV7-8 and TRBJ2-3, reads GAGVSQSPRYKVAKRGQDVALRCDPISGHVSLFWYQQALGQGPEFLTYFQNEAQLDKSGLPSDRFFAERPEGSVSTLKIQRTQQEDSAVYLCASSFLLPGQGKDTQYFGPGTRLTVL.

As to this clone: Since no conserved phenylalanine or tryptophan closes the CDR3, a read error is the likely cause. CDR3 sequence reads: CASSLDGTGRYEQYL. The DNA of the CDR3 is TGCGCCAGCAGCTTGGATGGGACAGGGCGGTACGAGCAGTACCTC. This chain joins TRBV5-1 and TRBJ2-7, with TRBD1 identical over 9 bases. The J segment lost 4 bases and the V segment lost 0 bases, leaving 5 bases of the junction unmatched. There are 15 residues in the CDR3. Germline V CDR1 and CDR2: SGHRS, YFSETQ.

This sequence joins TRBV6-5 and TRBJ1-1; perhaps TRBD1 as D (6 bases). Germline loops: CDR1 MNHEY, CDR2 SVGAGI. Deletions cut 2 bases from V and 1 base from J, with 14 bases between. The CDR3 is 16 residues long. CDR3 residues: CASSYGTRGANTEAFF. The CDR3 coding sequence is TGTGCCAGCAGTTACGGGACCCGGGGGGCGAACACTGAAGCTTTCTTT.

The CDR3 here is CASSLSFRGINEKLFF. The CDR3 nucleotides are TGTGCCAGCAGCTTATCTTTTCGGGGGATTAATGAAAAACTGTTTTTT. This rearrangement joins TRBV5-5 to TRBJ1-4; TRBD1 is a possible D gene (5 bases). Trimming took 2 bases from V and 4 from J, leaving 15 bases between them. From germline, CDR1 is SGHKS and CDR2 YYEKEE (reference sequence). This CDR3 comprises 16 residues.

This clone showed up just a few times. This chain links TRBV30 with TRBJ2-7; the D gene is possibly TRBD1 (5 bases). CDR1 and CDR2 from the germline V gene are GTSNPN and SVGIG (reference sequence). CDR3 size: 14 residues. Trimming removed 2 bases at V and 1 base at J, with 12 bases between. The CDR3 loop is CAWSPDSGSYEQYF. The CDR3 DNA reads TGTGCCTGGAGTCCAGACAGTGGATCCTACGAGCAGTACTTC.

This chain joins TRBV5-8 and TRBJ1-5; D is undetermined. The germline gives CDR1 SGHTS, CDR2 YDEGEE. The V end lost 0 bases, the J end lost 7 bases, and 17 bases lay between the germline ends. The CDR3 consists of 16 residues. The CDR3 loop reads CASSLAGGSWGQPQHF. CDR3 sequence (DNA): TGTGCCAGCAGCTTGGCCGGAGGCAGTTGGGGACAGCCCCAGCATTTT.

The V gene is TRBV7-3, the J gene TRBJ2-5; D is unclear. The DNA end lines up better with TRBJ2-7; the J call may be wrong. Germline CDR1 SGHTA, CDR2 FQGTGA. This CDR3 is 13 amino acids long. This chain's CDR3 is CASSLFAPAEQYF. The CDR3 DNA is TGTGCCAGCAGCTTATTCGCGCCCGCCGAGCAGTACTTC.

The chain carries TRBV5-1 and TRBJ1-2, with D maybe TRBD1 (6 bases). This CDR3 is 16 amino acids long. V dropped 3 bases and J dropped 6 bases, with 21 bases sitting between them. Germline CDR1 reads SGHRS; CDR2 reads YFSETQ. The CDR3: CASSWGPTQGRDGYTF. The CDR3 DNA follows: TGCGCCAGCAGCTGGGGACCCACACAGGGTCGGGATGGCTACACCTTC.

This chain uses TRBV5-4 with TRBJ1-1; D possibly corresponds to TRBD1 (6 bases). The CDR3 runs to 13 residues. The ends were cut back, 5 bases at V and 4 bases at J, with 12 bases in the middle. Germline lookup yields CDR1 SGHNT and CDR2 YYREEE (reference sequence). The CDR3 nucleotides read TGTGCCAGCAGAGTAGGGGGATTCACTGAAGCTTTCTTT. As protein: CASRVGGFTEAFF.